In this sample, the clone carrying this TCR beta chain turned up many times. From germline, CDR1 is SQVTM and CDR2 ANQGSEA. V was trimmed by 2 bases and J by 6 bases, leaving 11 bases between them. The CDR3 has 13 residues. As processed by the authors: Amplification from reference gene primers served as the basis for estimated nucleated cell counts. Sequencing used immunoSEQ multiplex PCR; TCRdb keeps in-frame clones, though not all of them. V, J and clone size are taken as reported in that table, and D and trimming were inferred from the DNA itself. Of about 210,000 clones listed, around four fifths are singletons. This sample stems from a study of blood T cell repertoires in COVID-19. Across the whole study: Samples taken during acute and convalescent COVID-19 were collected in the United States, Italy and Spain. PBMCs, B-cell-depleted T cells, or T cells were the source of the cDNA or gDNA that made up the material.

The chain links TRBV29-1 to TRBJ1-5; unclear D gene. The source is a woman between 35 and 50 years old with active or convalescent COVID-19. Sequencing was carried out using peripheral blood. This CDR3 is CSVESGSGQPQHF. CDR3 DNA sequence: TGCAGCGTTGAAAGCGGGTCGGGTCAGCCCCAGCATTTT.